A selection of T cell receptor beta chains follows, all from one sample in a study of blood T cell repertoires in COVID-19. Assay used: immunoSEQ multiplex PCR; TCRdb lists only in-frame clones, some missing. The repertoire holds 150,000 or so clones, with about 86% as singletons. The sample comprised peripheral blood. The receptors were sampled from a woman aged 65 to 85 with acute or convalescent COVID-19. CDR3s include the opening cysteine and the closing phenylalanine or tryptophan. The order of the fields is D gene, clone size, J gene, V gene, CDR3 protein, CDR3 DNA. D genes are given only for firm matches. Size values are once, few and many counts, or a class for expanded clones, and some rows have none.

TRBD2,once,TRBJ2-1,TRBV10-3,CAISPTSGGRGEQFF,TGTGCCATCAGTCCCACTAGCGGGGGCCGGGGTGAGCAGTTCTTC
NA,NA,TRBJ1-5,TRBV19,CASSIAVLGGANQPQHF,TGTGCCAGTAGTATAGCCGTCCTTGGGGGGGCGAATCAGCCCCAGCATTTT
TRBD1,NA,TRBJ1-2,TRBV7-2,CASSPGDRNYGYTF,TGTGCCAGCAGCCCCGGGGACAGGAACTATGGCTACACCTTC
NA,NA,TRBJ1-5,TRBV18,CASSHGTHNQPQHF,TGTGCCAGCTCACACGGGACACATAATCAGCCCCAGCATTTT
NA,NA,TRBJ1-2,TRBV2,CASSDSSRASGYTF,TGTGCCAGCAGTGATTCTTCCAGGGCGTCTGGCTACACCTTC
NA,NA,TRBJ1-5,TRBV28,CASSLIGVWQPQHF,TGTGCCAGCAGTTTAATCGGGGTCTGGCAGCCCCAGCATTTT
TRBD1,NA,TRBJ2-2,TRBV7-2,CASSPRTGATGELFF,TGTGCCAGCAGCCCCAGGACAGGGGCCACCGGGGAGCTGTTTTTT
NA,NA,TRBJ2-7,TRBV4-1,CASSQDPTDRYEQYF,TGCGCCAGCAGCCAAGACCCGACAGACCGCTACGAGCAGTACTTC
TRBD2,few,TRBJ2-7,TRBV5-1,CASSLVKRTSGISEQYF,TGCGCCAGCAGCTTGGTAAAAAGGACTAGCGGGATTTCCGAGCAGTACTTC
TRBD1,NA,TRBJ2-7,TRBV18,CASSPRTGTYEQYF,TGTGCCAGCTCACCCAGGACAGGGACCTACGAGCAGTACTTC
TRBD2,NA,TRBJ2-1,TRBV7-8,CASSSPGTSGRRRGNEQFF,TGTGCCAGCAGCAGCCCCGGGACTAGCGGACGTCGCAGGGGCAATGAGCAGTTCTTC
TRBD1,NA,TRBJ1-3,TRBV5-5,CASSSTGVVGNTIYF,TGTGCCAGCAGCTCCACAGGGGTCGTTGGAAACACCATATATTTT
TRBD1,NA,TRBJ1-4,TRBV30,CAWSYRGSHEKLFF,TGTGCCTGGAGTTACAGGGGTTCCCATGAAAAACTGTTTTTT
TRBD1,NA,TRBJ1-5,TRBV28,CASTGGYSNQPQHF,TGTGCTAGTACAGGGGGCTATAGCAATCAGCCCCAGCATTTT
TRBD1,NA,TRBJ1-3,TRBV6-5,CASQQGGAGNTIYF,TGTGCCAGCCAACAGGGGGGTGCTGGAAACACCATATATTTT
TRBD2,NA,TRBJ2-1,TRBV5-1,CASSLLAGAGSNEQFF,TGCGCCAGCAGCTTGCTAGCGGGAGCTGGGTCAAATGAGCAGTTCTTC
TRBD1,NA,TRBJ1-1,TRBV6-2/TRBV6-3,CASSIDRGGTEAFF,TGTGCCAGCAGCATCGACAGGGGAGGTACTGAAGCTTTCTTT
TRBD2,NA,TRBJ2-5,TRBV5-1,CASSLGTSGRWETQYF,TGCGCCAGCAGCCTGGGGACTAGCGGGAGATGGGAGACCCAGTACTTC
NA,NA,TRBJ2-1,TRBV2,CASSEGRAGRRKFF,TGTGCCAGCAGTGAAGGCCGGGCAGGGCGTAGGAAGTTCTTC
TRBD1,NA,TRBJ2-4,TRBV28,CASRPSLTGGIQYF,TGTGCCAGCAGACCCTCCCTGACAGGGGGCATTCAGTACTTC
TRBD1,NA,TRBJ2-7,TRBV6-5,CASSTRQGANYEQYF,TGTGCCAGCAGTACAAGACAGGGGGCCAACTACGAGCAGTACTTC
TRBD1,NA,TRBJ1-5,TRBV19,CASSTRQGSFNQPQHF,TGTGCCAGTAGTACCAGACAGGGGAGCTTTAATCAGCCCCAGCATTTT
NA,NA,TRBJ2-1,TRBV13,CASSLLGLIAYNEQFF,TGTGCCAGCAGCTTACTTGGACTAATCGCCTACAATGAGCAGTTCTTC
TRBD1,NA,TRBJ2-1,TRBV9,CASSLGAGGLYNEQFF,TGTGCCAGCAGCCTCGGGGCAGGGGGATTATACAATGAGCAGTTCTTC
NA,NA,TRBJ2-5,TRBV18,CASSDSRETQYF,TGTGCCAGCTCAGACAGTCGTGAGACCCAGTACTTC
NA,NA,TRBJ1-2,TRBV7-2,CASSLSYRRNYGYTF,TGTGCCAGCAGCTTATCGTACAGAAGAAACTATGGCTACACCTTC
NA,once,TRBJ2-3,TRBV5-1,CASKSVAGLPDTQYF,TGCGCCAGCAAATCAGTCGCAGGCTTGCCAGATACGCAGTATTTT
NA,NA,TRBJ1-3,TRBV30,CAWEAGRVGNTIYF,TGTGCCTGGGAAGCGGGCAGGGTTGGAAACACCATATATTTT
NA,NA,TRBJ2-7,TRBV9,CASSLGGGPSEQYF,TGTGCCAGCAGCCTAGGGGGAGGGCCCTCCGAGCAGTACTTC
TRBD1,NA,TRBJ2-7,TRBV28,CASSLRTGASYEQYF,TGTGCCAGCAGTCTAAGGACAGGGGCCTCCTACGAGCAGTACTTC
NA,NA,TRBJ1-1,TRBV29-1,CSVAREMNTEAFF,TGCAGCGTTGCAAGGGAGATGAACACTGAAGCTTTCTTT
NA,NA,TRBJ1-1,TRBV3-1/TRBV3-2,CASSQMVNSPEAFF,TGTGCCAGCAGCCAGATGGTTAACAGCCCTGAAGCTTTCTTT
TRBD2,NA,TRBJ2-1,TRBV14,CASSQDLAGPYNEQFF,TGTGCCAGCAGCCAAGATCTAGCGGGCCCCTACAATGAGCAGTTCTTC
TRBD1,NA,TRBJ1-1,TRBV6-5,CASSTRTGGVSEAFF,TGTGCCAGCAGCACCCGGACAGGGGGGGTTTCTGAAGCTTTCTTT
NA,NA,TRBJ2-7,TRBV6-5,CASRSSYEQYF,TGTGCCAGCAGGAGCTCCTACGAGCAGTACTTC
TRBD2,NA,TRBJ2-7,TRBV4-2,CASSPSRGGSIYEQYF,TGTGCCAGCAGCCCTTCTCGGGGGGGATCTATTTACGAGCAGTACTTC
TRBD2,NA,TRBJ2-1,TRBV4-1,CASSQGLAGINEQFF,TGCGCCAGCAGCCAAGGACTAGCGGGGATCAATGAGCAGTTCTTC
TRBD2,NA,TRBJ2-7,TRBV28,CASSTRLAGTHEQYF,TGTGCCAGCAGTACACGACTAGCGGGAACCCACGAGCAGTACTTC
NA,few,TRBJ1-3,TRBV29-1,CSVGNPSSGNTIYF,TGCAGCGTTGGAAACCCGAGCTCTGGAAACACCATATATTTT
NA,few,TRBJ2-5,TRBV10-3,CAISEGIGETQYF,TGTGCCATCAGTGAGGGTATCGGGGAGACCCAGTACTTC
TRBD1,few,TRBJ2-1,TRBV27,CASSSSTGSYNEQFF,TGTGCCAGCAGCTCTTCGACAGGGTCCTACAATGAGCAGTTCTTC
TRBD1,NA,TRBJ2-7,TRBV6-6,CASSYRDRREDEQYF,TGTGCCAGCAGTTACCGGGACAGGAGAGAGGACGAGCAGTACTTC
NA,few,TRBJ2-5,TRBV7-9,CASSLFPGNVLLVTQYF,TGTGCCAGCAGCTTATTCCCGGGAAATGTGTTGCTGGTAACCCAGTACTTC
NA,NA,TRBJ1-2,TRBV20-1,CSGLQGGYTF,TGCAGCGGGTTGCAGGGGGGCTACACCTTC
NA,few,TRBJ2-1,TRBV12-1,CAPSGSGDYNEQFF,TGTGCCCCTTCGGGGAGCGGGGATTACAATGAGCAGTTCTTC
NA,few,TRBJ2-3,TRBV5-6,CASSLGDYTDTQYF,TGTGCCAGCAGCTTGGGAGACTACACAGATACGCAGTATTTT